This T cell receptor (beta chain) comes out of a study of T cells in Graves' hyperthyroidism and ophthalmopathy. Uncontrolled infection, other autoimmune disease, pregnancy or lactation disqualified patients from enrolment. Together with thyroid ultrasound, orbital computed tomography, serum thyroxine and TRAb, clinical symptoms were used for diagnoses. As for this clonotype: What it binds is not known.

Amplification targeted TCR beta CDR3 regions from RNA transcripts. HTBI primers were the set used in a first-round RT-PCR of the TCR CDR3. TCRdb analysed the multiplex PCR reads with MiXCR anew, one entry per CDR3 protein. Of about 720,000 distinct CDR3 sequences in the sample, approximately 19% are singletons; the top ten hold approximately 15%. Overall study findings and caveats: For ophthalmopathy, model prediction preceded onset by a median about 6.4 months. Most expanded thyroid clonotypes above 0.001 also appeared in blood.

This CDR3 region has 15 residues. V lost 3 bases, J lost 4 bases, and 19 bases lay in between. Germline CDR1 and CDR2: SQVTM and ANQGSEA. V and J are TRBV29-1 and TRBJ2-7, with D perhaps given as TRBD1 or TRBD2 (6 bases each). The TCR sequence derives from a woman in her forties or fifties with Graves' hyperthyroidism that later progressed to Graves' ophthalmopathy. Sequencing was carried out using blood. The CDR3 coding sequence is TGCAGCGTTGAGGATCGGGAGACAGGAGATTACGAGCAGTACTTC. It yields the protein CSVEDRETGDYEQYF.